This entry lists 13 T cell receptor beta chains sequenced from one sample in a study of T cell repertoires in ileal Crohn's disease. This table comes from immunoSEQ multiplex PCR, and its TCRdb copy is limited to in-frame clones, with some not included. Of about 12,000 clones listed, 60% to 70% were seen once; the top ten hold around 8.7%. The time point denotes: neoterminal ileum biopsy at postoperative endoscopy, about 6 months after surgery. Input material: ileal tissue. Receptor source: an adult with Crohn's disease.

The chain employs TRBV11-2 and TRBJ1-1, with 8 bases lining up with TRBD1. Germline lookup yields CDR1 SGHAT and CDR2 FQNNGV. V gave up 2 bases and J gave up 3 bases; unmatched junction bases: 8. This CDR3 comprises 16 residues. The CDR3 DNA is TGTGCCAGCAGCTTAAACAGGGGGTCGGTACACACTGAAGCTTTCTTT. Translation gives CASSLNRGSVHTEAFF.

This clone has just a few counts. CDR3 coding DNA: TGTGCCAGCAGTGAACCAAAGGGACAGGAAAGGGCTGGGGCCAACGTCCTGACTTTC. Translating gives CASSEPKGQERAGANVLTF. The rearrangement joins TRBV6-1 to TRBJ2-6; TRBD1 matches 8 bases. The V segment lost 2 bases and the J segment 2 bases; nucleotides outside the gene matches: 11. The CDR3 is 19 amino acids. Germline V gene sequence: CDR1 MNHNS, CDR2 SASEGT.

J is TRBJ1-2 and V is TRBV7-2; D gene unclear. The CDR3 extends over 13 amino acids. Trimming pared 1 base from V and 4 bases from J, leaving 7 bases between. From germline, CDR1 is SGHTA and CDR2 FQGNSA. CDR3 sequence reads: CASSLDSTYGYTF. The DNA of the CDR3 is TGTGCCAGCAGCTTAGATAGTACCTATGGCTACACCTTC.

This clone was seen a few times. The CDR3 sequence is CASSLGTAEQYF. CDR3 DNA sequence: TGTGCCAGCAGTCTAGGGACCGCGGAGCAGTACTTC. The chain has TRBV27 and TRBJ2-7, with D perhaps given as TRBD1 or TRBD2 (5 bases each). The CDR3 has 12 residues. Trimming cost V 5 bases and J 7 bases, with 12 bases left between them. Germline V gene sequence: CDR1 MNHEY, CDR2 SMNVEV (reference sequence).

The chain links TRBV7-8 to TRBJ2-7, with D possibly TRBD1 on 6 matching bases. This CDR3 has 13 amino acids. CDR1 and CDR2 (germline): SGHVS, FQNEAQ. The germline V and J ends were trimmed by 5 bases and 6 bases, with 14 bases remaining between them. In DNA, the CDR3 is TGTGCCAGCAGCCTTTCGATAGGGGGCGAGCAGTACTTC. It is translated as CASSLSIGGEQYF.

The J gene is TRBJ2-2, the V gene TRBV7-9; D is perhaps TRBD2 (6 bases). The length of the CDR3 is 16 residues. V lost 5 bases, J lost 3 bases, and 16 bases lay in between. Germline V gene data show CDR1 as SEHNR and CDR2 as FQNEAQ (reference sequence). The CDR3 is CASSPPSGHYTGELFF. CDR3 DNA sequence: TGTGCCAGCAGCCCACCGAGCGGGCACTACACCGGGGAGCTGTTTTTT.

The chain uses TRBV11-3 and TRBJ2-3, with 7 bases matching TRBD1. This CDR3 comprises 16 residues. With V trimmed by 1 base and J by 4 bases, 8 bases remained unmatched. In germline, CDR1 is SGHNT, CDR2 YENEEA. CDR3 in amino acids: CASSLGATGIADTQYF. In DNA form, the CDR3 reads TGTGCCAGCAGCTTAGGTGCGACAGGGATCGCAGATACGCAGTATTTT. The complete variable domain, with remaining parts taken from reference TRBV11-3 and TRBJ2-3, reads EAGVVQSPRYKIIEKKQPVAFWCNPISGHNTLYWYLQNLGQGPELLIRYENEEAVDDSQLPKDRFSAERLKGVDSTLKIQPAELGDSAVYLCASSLGATGIADTQYFGPGTRLTVL.

The rearrangement links TRBV5-1 to TRBJ2-1; 10 bases agree with TRBD2. Germline-derived CDR1 and CDR2 are SGHRS and YFSETQ. Losses at the gene ends were 2 bases for V and 5 bases for J; bases not matched to a gene: 1. The CDR3 spans 14 residues. CDR3 nucleotide sequence: TGCGCCAGCAGCTTAACTAGCGGGGACAATGAGCAGTTCTTC. It yields the protein CASSLTSGDNEQFF.

This sequence joins TRBV5-1 and TRBJ2-3, with D perhaps TRBD1 (6 bases). Looked up from germline, CDR1 is SGHRS and CDR2 is YFSETQ. With 0 bases removed from V and 2 bases from J, the gap between germline ends came to 10 bases. This CDR3 has 15 residues. The CDR3 is CASSLEGQTTDTQYF. CDR3 in DNA: TGCGCCAGCAGCTTGGAAGGACAGACCACAGATACGCAGTATTTT.

The genes are TRBV11-3 and TRBJ1-1; D ambiguous. The CDR3 contains 13 residues. CDR1 is SGHNT, CDR2 YENEEA, per germline. The ends were cut back, 4 bases at V and 4 bases at J, with 10 bases in the middle. CDR3 in amino acids: CASSSSPLTEAFF. The CDR3, as DNA: TGTGCCAGCAGCTCATCCCCGCTCACTGAAGCTTTCTTT.

This clone was picked up a small number of times. The chain employs TRBV7-2 and TRBJ1-2, with D possibly being TRBD1 (5 bases). Germline CDR1 and CDR2: SGHTA and FQGNSA. V lost 5 bases, J lost 6 bases, and 16 bases lay in between. The CDR3 has 14 amino acids. CDR3 nucleotide sequence: TGTGCCAGCAGCCCCGGGACGTCTGGAGATGGCTACACCTTC. Its translation: CASSPGTSGDGYTF.

J is TRBJ2-3 and V is TRBV7-9; TRBD2 might be the D (6 bases). Trimming cost V 2 bases and J 3 bases, with 24 bases left between them. This CDR3 comprises 19 residues. Germline V gives CDR1 SEHNR, CDR2 FQNEAQ (reference sequence). The CDR3 sequence is CASSLTLSGYTQFTDTQYF. The CDR3 DNA reads TGTGCCAGCAGCTTAACTCTTAGCGGATACACCCAATTTACAGATACGCAGTATTTT.

The V and J genes are TRBV9 and TRBJ2-7, with D unresolved. The CDR3 covers 16 residues. Trimming removed 3 bases at V and 0 bases at J, with 16 bases between. Germline CDR1 reads SGDLS; CDR2 reads YYNGEE. The CDR3 DNA reads as TGTGCCAGCAGCGATGACCGAGACTCCAGCTCCTACGAGCAGTACTTC. Translated, it gives CASSDDRDSSSYEQYF.